The T cell receptor (beta chain) described here comes from a study of T cells in Graves' hyperthyroidism and ophthalmopathy. In germline, CDR1 is LNHDA, CDR2 SQIVND (reference sequence). The CDR3 totals 13 residues. V dropped 9 bases and J dropped 4 bases, with 12 bases sitting between them. TCR beta CDR3 regions were amplified from RNA. The HTBI primer set drove a first-round RT-PCR of the TCR CDR3. TCRdb re-called the multiplex PCR reads through MiXCR, storing one row per CDR3 protein. The sample yields roughly 98,000 distinct CDR3 sequences, around 40% seen once. At least ten counts were recorded for this clonotype.

The V call is TRBV19, the J call TRBJ2-2; a weak D match, TRBD2 (5 bases). Sequencing was carried out using peripheral blood or thyroid tissue (not recorded which). The sequence was obtained from a woman in her thirties with Graves' hyperthyroidism. CDR3 nucleotides: TGTGCCAGCTCACCGGGGAGCACCGGGGAGCTGTTTTTT. It translates to CASSPGSTGELFF.